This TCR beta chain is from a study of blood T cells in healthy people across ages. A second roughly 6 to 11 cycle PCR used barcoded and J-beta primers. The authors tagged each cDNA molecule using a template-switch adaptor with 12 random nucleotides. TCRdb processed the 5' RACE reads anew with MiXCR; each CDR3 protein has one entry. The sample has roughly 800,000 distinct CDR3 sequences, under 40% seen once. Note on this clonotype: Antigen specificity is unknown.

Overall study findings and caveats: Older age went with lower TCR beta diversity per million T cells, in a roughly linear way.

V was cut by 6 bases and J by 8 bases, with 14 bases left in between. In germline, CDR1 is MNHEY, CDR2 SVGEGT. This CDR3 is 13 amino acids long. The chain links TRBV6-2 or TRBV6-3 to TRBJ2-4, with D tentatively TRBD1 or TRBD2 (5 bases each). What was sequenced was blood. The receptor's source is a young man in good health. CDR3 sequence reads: CASSPGRRDIQYF. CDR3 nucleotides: TGTGCCAGCAGCCCGGGGCGAAGGGACATTCAGTACTTC.